This T cell receptor beta chain appears in the sequencing data of a study of CD8+CD57+ T cells in acquired aplastic anemia. Background on the study: Across the sorted CD4+ and CD8+ cells, DNA amounts averaged about 3 ug. Regarding the study as a whole: Patients and controls shared over 25 CD8+ CDR3 sequences, which appeared highly expressed in patients and within their immunodominant clones.

As to this clonotype: Its antigen is as yet unknown.

The study profiled TCR beta VDJ and CDR3 using genomic DNA as template. TCRdb re-derived calls from the reads in MiXCR, one entry per CDR3 protein. The sample carries 75,000 to 100,000 distinct CDR3 sequences, roughly 70% recorded once. For sequencing, patients were chosen who had shown expansion of CD8+CD57+ cells by flow cytometry. This TCR came from a human donor with aplastic anemia. The sequenced sample was sorted CD4+, CD8+, or CD8+CD57+ T cells (not recorded which) from PBMCs.

CDR3 in DNA: TGTGCCAGTTTGGGGGAGGGTGAATACGAGCAGTACTTC. It specifies CASLGEGEYEQYF. The V call is TRBV7-8, the J call TRBJ2-7, with 7 bases identical to TRBD2. The germline V gene has CDR1 SGHVS and CDR2 FQNEAQ. The CDR3 is 13 residues long. The J segment lost 4 bases and the V segment lost 9 bases, leaving 9 bases of the junction unmatched.